These 29 T cell receptor beta chains came from one sample sequenced in a study of T-cell memory formation after mild COVID-19. A single record per CDR3 protein comes from TCRdb applying MiXCR to the 5' RACE reads. The sample yields around 510,000 distinct CDR3 sequences, about 22% seen once. Source material: PBMCs or a T cell subset sorted from them (not recorded which). The receptors derive from an adult woman who had mild COVID-19 (a few samples of this study predate the infection). Cell type and time point are not known.

The chain is built from TRBV7-3 and TRBJ2-1, with 7 bases identical to TRBD1. V lost 5 bases and J lost 12; bases outside the gene matches: 16. CDR1 is SGHTA, CDR2 FQGTGA, per germline. This CDR3 region has 15 residues. The CDR3 reads CASSLSGTAIGWQFF. For the CDR3, the DNA is TGTGCCAGCAGCCTGTCCGGGACAGCCATCGGATGGCAGTTCTTC.

This clonotype was counted only a few times. V gene TRBV4-2 combines with J gene TRBJ1-6; D might be TRBD1 (5 bases). Germline V gene lookup returns CDR1 LGHNA and CDR2 YNFKEQ. V lost 0 bases and J lost 0, with 12 bases in between. The CDR3 loop spans 18 amino acids. The CDR3 spells CASSQEVRGLSYNSPLHF. The CDR3 DNA sequence: TGTGCCAGCAGCCAAGAAGTCCGGGGACTCTCCTATAATTCACCCCTCCACTTT.

This clonotype has a handful of counts. This rearrangement joins TRBV5-6 to TRBJ1-1, with D perhaps matching TRBD1 (5 bases). Germline V gene data show CDR1 as SGHDT and CDR2 as YYEEEE. The CDR3 covers 15 residues. The V end lost 0 bases, the J end lost 3 bases, and 12 bases lay between the germline ends. In nucleotides, the CDR3 is TGTGCCAGCAGCTTGGTCCCGACAGTGGACACTGAAGCTTTCTTT. This encodes CASSLVPTVDTEAFF.

This clonotype was picked up one time. J is TRBJ1-1 and V is TRBV11-3, with D possibly being TRBD1 (5 bases). The CDR3 contains 13 residues. Trimming removed 5 bases from V and 3 bases from J, with 10 bases in between. Per the germline V gene, CDR1 is SGHNT and CDR2 is YENEEA. The CDR3 is CASSREGYTEAFF. CDR3 bases: TGTGCCAGCAGCCGGGAGGGGTACACTGAAGCTTTCTTT.

There are many counts of this clonotype. This rearrangement joins TRBV18 to TRBJ2-6; D is unresolved. CDR3 length: 19 amino acids. V was pared by 1 base and J by 0 bases, with 16 bases between. Germline V gene lookup returns CDR1 KGHSH and CDR2 LQKENI. CDR3 loop: CASSPRTGARTSGANVLTF. DNA of the CDR3: TGTGCCAGCTCACCACGTACCGGAGCCCGGACCTCTGGGGCCAACGTCCTGACTTTC.

This clonotype came up a few times. This chain joins TRBV20-1 and TRBJ2-5; D uncertain. CDR3 size: 14 residues. Germline assignment: CDR1 DFQATT and CDR2 SNEGSKA (reference sequence). The germline V and J ends were trimmed by 6 bases and 5 bases, with 19 bases remaining between them. The CDR3 DNA reads TGCAGTGCGACCAAGGGTTGGCTAGTGGAGACCCAGTACTTC. Translating gives CSATKGWLVETQYF.

V and J are TRBV6-5 and TRBJ2-6, with D hard to call. The CDR3 length is 16 residues. The ends were cut back, 0 bases at V and 4 bases at J, with 10 bases in the middle. Germline V gene sequence: CDR1 MNHEY, CDR2 SVGAGI. In DNA, the CDR3 is TGTGCCAGCAGTTACTCCCGGGCGCGCGGGGCCAACGTCCTGACTTTC. Translation gives CASSYSRARGANVLTF.

The genes are TRBV3-1 and TRBJ1-1; unclear D gene. The germline V and J ends were trimmed by 7 bases and 2 bases, with 11 bases remaining between them. Per the germline V gene, CDR1 is LGHDT and CDR2 is YNNKEL (reference sequence). The CDR3 consists of 13 residues. CDR3 DNA: TGTGCCAGCACCGCCTCTCTCAACACTGAAGCTTTCTTT. Its translation: CASTASLNTEAFF.

The CDR3 spells CASSRPGLAYEQFF. DNA of the CDR3: TGTGCCAGCAGCCGCCCTGGACTAGCGTATGAGCAGTTCTTC. The J gene is TRBJ2-1, the V gene TRBV11-2, with 9 positions matching TRBD2. This CDR3 is built from 14 residues. Germline V lookup: CDR1 SGHAT, CDR2 FQNNGV. J gave up 8 bases and V 5 bases, and 7 bases lay outside the gene matches.

This clonotype has more than one count but fewer than ten. The chain recombines TRBV7-3 with TRBJ2-2; 8 positions match TRBD2. J gave up 5 bases and V 3 bases, and 5 bases lay outside the gene matches. The germline CDR1 and CDR2 sequences are SGHTA and FQGTGA. The CDR3 is made up of 15 amino acids. CDR3 bases: TGTGCCAGCAGCTTGGGGACTAGTCGAACCGGGGAGCTGTTTTTT. Protein product: CASSLGTSRTGELFF.

The table lists this clonotype with a few counts. This chain links TRBV20-1 with TRBJ2-5, with D perhaps matching TRBD2 (5 bases). The V and J ends lost 3 bases and 4 bases respectively, with 24 bases between them. The CDR3 runs 17 residues. The V gene's germline CDR1 is DFQATT and CDR2 SNEGSKA (reference sequence). For the CDR3, the DNA is TGCAGTGCTAGGGTCGAGAGCGGAAGGGCACCGGGAGAGACCCAGTACTTC. This sequence encodes CSARVESGRAPGETQYF.

This sequence joins TRBV5-1 and TRBJ1-5; weak D call: TRBD1 (6 bases). From germline, CDR1 is SGHRS and CDR2 YFSETQ. The CDR3 sequence is 15 residues long. V was shortened by 0 bases and J by 5 bases, with 12 bases between the two germline ends. CDR3 sequence (DNA): TGCGCCAGCAGCTTGGATGGGGGGGCGCATCAGCCCCAGCATTTT. Its translation is CASSLDGGAHQPQHF.

The chain is built from TRBV24-1 and TRBJ2-2; 7 bases match TRBD1. The germline V gene encodes CDR1 KGHDR and CDR2 SFDVKD. Trimming at V came to 4 bases and at J to 5 bases, leaving 9 bases not matched to a gene. CDR3 length: 16 amino acids. CDR3 DNA: TGTGCCACCAGTGAAACAGGGGTCCTTCGGACCGGGGAGCTGTTTTTT. Translating it yields CATSETGVLRTGELFF.

The chain combines TRBV20-1 with TRBJ1-2; 8 nucleotides agree with TRBD1. This CDR3 is 15 amino acids long. Trimming took 3 bases from V and 3 from J; bases not matched to a gene: 9. From germline, CDR1 is DFQATT and CDR2 SNEGSKA (reference sequence). CDR3 bases: TGCAGTGCTAGCCTCGCCGGACAGGGAGACTATGGCTACACCTTC. As protein: CSASLAGQGDYGYTF.

The chain uses TRBV20-1 and TRBJ2-3, with TRBD1 matching 9 bases. Per the germline V gene, CDR1 is DFQATT and CDR2 is SNEGSKA (reference sequence). J lost 2 bases, V lost 5 bases, and 5 bases had no gene match. CDR3 size: 14 residues. The CDR3 coding sequence is TGCAGTGCTCAGGGACAGGGCCACACAGATACGCAGTATTTT. Amino acids: CSAQGQGHTDTQYF.

This clonotype was picked up a small number of times. The chain combines TRBV4-1 with TRBJ2-3; D gene ambiguous. V was cut by 0 bases and J by 0 bases, with 7 bases left in between. Germline V gene lookup returns CDR1 MGHRA and CDR2 YSYEKL. The CDR3 has 15 amino acids. The CDR3 coding sequence is TGCGCCAGCAGCCAAGAGCCAATTAGCACAGATACGCAGTATTTT. Its translation: CASSQEPISTDTQYF.

This clonotype has ten or more counts. The chain recombines TRBV12-3 or TRBV12-4 with TRBJ2-7; D is perhaps TRBD2 (5 bases). The CDR3 spans 12 residues. The V end lost 6 bases, the J end lost 3 bases, and 9 bases lay between the germline ends. CDR3 sequence reads: CASSFAGYEQYF. As DNA, the CDR3 is TGTGCCAGCAGCTTTGCGGGCTACGAGCAGTACTTC.

This sequence joins TRBV4-1 and TRBJ2-7; 11 bases align to TRBD2. Germline trimming cut 4 bases from V and 4 bases from J; bases unmatched to any gene: 6. CDR3 size: 15 residues. Per germline, CDR1 MGHRA and CDR2 YSYEKL. The CDR3 loop reads CASSPKLAGEYEQYF. The CDR3 region has the DNA TGCGCCAGCAGCCCCAAACTAGCGGGGGAGTACGAGCAGTACTTC.

This clonotype was counted between two and nine times. The CDR3 DNA is TGTGCCAGCAGCACAGGGCAGCGGGGGAGCACAGATACGCAGTATTTT. It specifies CASSTGQRGSTDTQYF. The chain links TRBV7-9 to TRBJ2-3, with TRBD2 identical over 8 bases. CDR1 is SEHNR and CDR2 is FQNEAQ in the germline V gene (reference sequence). The V and J ends lost 5 bases and 0 bases, in that order; junction bases with no gene match: 7. The CDR3 covers 16 residues.

The chain is built from TRBV24-1 and TRBJ2-3; either TRBD1 or TRBD2 may supply D (6 bases each). Trimming removed 1 base from V and 1 base from J, with 11 bases in between. This CDR3 comprises 16 residues. Per the germline V gene, CDR1 is KGHDR and CDR2 is SFDVKD. CDR3 in DNA: TGTGCCACCAGTGATTTCGGGGGCCGGGGCACAGATACGCAGTATTTT. As protein: CATSDFGGRGTDTQYF.

This clonotype turned up a few times. The rearrangement links TRBV24-1 to TRBJ1-2; D is unresolved. The germline V and J ends were trimmed by 1 base and 2 bases, with 7 bases remaining between them. The CDR3 loop spans 14 amino acids. Per germline, CDR1 KGHDR and CDR2 SFDVKD. The DNA of the CDR3 is TGTGCCACCAGTGATTTAGGGCGGAACTATGGCTACACCTTC. Translated, it gives CATSDLGRNYGYTF.

The chain recombines TRBV9 with TRBJ2-7; TRBD1 or TRBD2 may be the D gene (5 bases each). Germline values: CDR1 SGDLS, CDR2 YYNGEE. The CDR3 consists of 14 residues. V was trimmed by 2 bases and J by 2 bases, leaving 11 bases between them. CDR3 DNA sequence: TGTGCCAGCAGCGTCGGGGTAGGGGCCTACGAGCAGTACTTC. Translated: CASSVGVGAYEQYF.

This chain links TRBV2 with TRBJ1-4; 7 bases map to TRBD1. The germline gives CDR1 SNHLY, CDR2 FYNNEI. This CDR3 is built from 15 residues. V gave up 2 bases and J gave up 0 bases; unmatched junction bases: 0. This CDR3 is CASSEQGATNEKLFF. The CDR3 DNA reads TGTGCCAGCAGTGAACAGGGGGCAACTAATGAAAAACTGTTTTTT. Using reference TRBV2 and TRBJ1-4 for the parts outside the CDR3, the full variable domain is EPEVTQTPSHQVTQMGQEVILRCVPISNHLYFYWYRQILGQKVEFLVSFYNNEISEKSEIFDDQFSVERPDGSNFTLKIRSTKLEDSAMYFCASSEQGATNEKLFFGSGTQLSVL.

This clonotype was detected a few times. This sequence joins TRBV9 and TRBJ2-1; maybe TRBD2 (5 bases). The V end lost 4 bases, the J end lost 6 bases, and 23 bases lay between the germline ends. Germline loops: CDR1 SGDLS, CDR2 YYNGEE. CDR3 size: 17 residues. The CDR3 is CASSPLPLPEDFNEQFF. The CDR3 DNA reads as TGTGCCAGCAGCCCCCTCCCATTGCCGGAGGATTTCAATGAGCAGTTCTTC. Full variable domain (rest looked up from reference TRBV9 and TRBJ2-1): DSGVTQTPKHLITATGQRVTLRCSPRSGDLSVYWYQQSLDQGLQFLIQYYNGEERAKGNILERFSAQQFPDLHSELNLSSLELGDSALYFCASSPLPLPEDFNEQFFGPGTRLTVL.

In this sample, this clonotype turned up many times. The chain combines TRBV15 with TRBJ2-5; 10 nucleotides line up with TRBD2. Germline V gene sequence: CDR1 LNHNV, CDR2 YYDKDF (reference sequence). CDR3 length: 15 amino acids. Trimming took 3 bases from V and 5 from J; bases not matched to a gene: 6. The CDR3 nucleotides read TGTGCCACCAGCAGGTCTAGCGGGGGCTCTGAGACCCAGTACTTC. It specifies CATSRSSGGSETQYF. The complete variable domain, with remaining parts taken from reference TRBV15 and TRBJ2-5, reads DAMVIQNPRYQVTQFGKPVTLSCSQTLNHNVMYWYQQKSSQAPKLLFHYYDKDFNNEADTPDNFQSRRPNTSFCFLDIRSPGLGDTAMYLCATSRSSGGSETQYFGPGTRLLVL.

This clonotype was detected only once. The chain uses TRBV12-3 or TRBV12-4 and TRBJ2-1, with 7 bases fitting TRBD1. With V trimmed by 3 bases and J by 7 bases, 9 bases remained unmatched. This CDR3 spans 15 amino acids. CDR3 sequence (DNA): TGTGCCAGCAGTTTTACAGGGGCTGCTGGGAATGAGCAGTTCTTC. It specifies CASSFTGAAGNEQFF.

This clonotype appeared a few times. The chain combines TRBV12-3 or TRBV12-4 with TRBJ2-1, with D perhaps matching TRBD2 (6 bases). CDR3 size: 15 residues. The V end was cut by 5 bases, the J end by 4 bases, with 15 bases between. The CDR3 nucleotides read TGTGCCAGCAGTCCCTGGGGCGGGGAATACAATGAGCAGTTCTTC. This gives the protein CASSPWGGEYNEQFF.

The genes are TRBV27 and TRBJ2-7; maybe TRBD2 (6 bases). V lost 2 bases, J lost 2 bases, and 13 bases lay in between. This CDR3 is built from 15 residues. Germline CDR1 and CDR2: MNHEY and SMNVEV (reference sequence). The CDR3 DNA is TGTGCCAGCAGTTTAAGGGGACTCCCTGCCTACGAGCAGTACTTC. Translated: CASSLRGLPAYEQYF.

This clonotype showed up just a few times. This chain connects TRBV12-3 or TRBV12-4 to TRBJ1-5, with D unclear. The CDR3 spans 13 residues. The V and J ends lost 3 bases and 5 bases respectively, with 8 bases between them. CDR3 in amino acids: CASSFVADQPQHF. In nucleotides, the CDR3 is TGTGCCAGCAGTTTTGTAGCGGATCAGCCCCAGCATTTT.